These 23 T cell receptor beta chains came from one sample sequenced in a study of blood T cell repertoires in COVID-19 (TCRdb year 2020). Preparation of the library involved the immunoSEQ multiplex PCR assay. TCRdb's version of the immuneACCESS table is confined to in-frame rearrangements and falls short of the full clone set. An unresolved V gene accounts for under half of the shortfall where checked; the remainder is of unknown origin. The table for this sample lists around 200,000 clones; 87% of them were counted only once. The top ten hold 1.5% to 2% of the sample. Sequencing was performed on peripheral blood. The receptors originated from a middle-aged man with active or convalescent COVID-19.

This chain links TRBV7-3 with TRBJ1-6, with 9 bases lining up with TRBD1. Germline values: CDR1 SGHTA, CDR2 FQGTGA. This CDR3 spans 14 amino acids. Trimming removed 5 bases from V and 6 bases from J; junction bases left unmatched: 2. CDR3 protein: CASSQGQGNSPLHF. The CDR3 DNA sequence: TGTGCCAGCAGCCAGGGACAGGGTAATTCACCCCTCCACTTT.

The chain recombines TRBV10-1 with TRBJ1-4; no clear D gene. The length of the CDR3 is 13 residues. Germline lookup yields CDR1 WNHNN and CDR2 SYGVQD (reference sequence). Trimming removed 3 bases at V and 6 bases at J, with 8 bases between. This CDR3 is CASSDPLDEKLFF. Written as DNA, the CDR3 is TGCGCCAGCAGTGATCCTCTAGATGAAAAACTGTTTTTT.

The chain's CDR3 is CASRLAGGSSYNEQFF. The DNA for the CDR3 is TGCGCCAGCAGGCTAGCGGGGGGAAGCTCCTACAATGAGCAGTTCTTC. This rearrangement joins TRBV5-1 to TRBJ2-1, with TRBD2 identical over 11 bases. The germline V gene encodes CDR1 SGHRS and CDR2 YFSETQ. The junction had 4 bases not matched to a gene; V was cut back by 5 bases and J by 0 bases. This CDR3 comprises 16 residues. Full variable domain (outside the CDR3, taken from reference TRBV5-1 and TRBJ2-1): KAGVTQTPRYLIKTRGQQVTLSCSPISGHRSVSWYQQTPGQGLQFLFEYFSETQRNKGNFPGRFSGRQFSNSRSEMNVSTLELGDSALYLCASRLAGGSSYNEQFFGPGTRLTVL.

The J gene is TRBJ1-4, the V gene TRBV28, with 9 bases fitting TRBD1. CDR3 size: 13 residues. Trimming at V came to 10 bases and at J to 6 bases, leaving 6 bases not matched to a gene. Looked up from germline, CDR1 is MDHEN and CDR2 is SYDVKM. The DNA of the CDR3 is TGTGCCACCCAGAGACAGGGGGATGAAAAACTGTTTTTT. Translated, it gives CATQRQGDEKLFF.

V is TRBV3-1 (or the pseudogene TRBV3-2) and J is TRBJ2-4, with a tentative D call TRBD1 (6 bases). The CDR3 is 14 residues long. The ends were cut back, 3 bases at V and 3 bases at J, with 9 bases in the middle. Germline lookup yields CDR1 LGHDT and CDR2 YNNKEL (reference sequence). In nucleotides, the CDR3 is TGTGCCAGCAGCCAGGAAGGGGGCAAAAACATTCAGTACTTC. Protein: CASSQEGGKNIQYF.

V gene TRBV27 combines with J gene TRBJ2-3; D is ambiguous. The V gene lost 3 bases and the J gene lost 7 bases, with 14 bases spanning the gap. CDR1 is MNHEY, CDR2 SMNVEV, per germline (reference sequence). The CDR3 extends over 14 amino acids. The CDR3 sequence is CASSFIQAAHTQYF. In nucleotides, the CDR3 is TGTGCCAGCAGTTTCATCCAGGCCGCCCATACGCAGTATTTT.

The rearrangement links TRBV28 to TRBJ1-4; D is uncertain. Trimming removed 3 bases at V and 7 bases at J, with 18 bases between. This CDR3 has 16 residues. Germline CDR1 and CDR2: MDHEN and SYDVKM. CDR3 in amino acids: CASSLPRAVEGEKLFF. DNA for the CDR3: TGTGCCAGCAGTTTGCCCCGGGCGGTAGAGGGTGAAAAACTGTTTTTT.

The chain is built from TRBV3-1 (or the pseudogene TRBV3-2) and TRBJ1-6; TRBD1 matches at 8 bases. The germline V gene encodes CDR1 LGHDT and CDR2 YNNKEL (reference sequence). The CDR3 has 15 amino acids. J lost 9 bases, V lost 0 bases, and 4 bases had no gene match. DNA of the CDR3: TGTGCCAGCAGCCAAGATAGGACAGGGAGTTCACCCCTCCACTTT. Translating it yields CASSQDRTGSSPLHF.

V gene TRBV5-4 combines with J gene TRBJ1-5; TRBD1 agrees at 8 bases. J lost 2 bases, V lost 3 bases, and 13 bases had no gene match. CDR3 length: 18 amino acids. Germline V gene lookup returns CDR1 SGHNT and CDR2 YYREEE (reference sequence). The CDR3 reads CASSSRTGTVDGNQPQHF. As DNA, the CDR3 is TGTGCCAGCAGCTCCCGGACAGGGACTGTGGATGGCAATCAGCCCCAGCATTTT.

This chain uses TRBV5-1 with TRBJ2-2; no reliable D call. Germline V gene data show CDR1 as SGHRS and CDR2 as YFSETQ. Trimming took off 2 bases at V and 1 base at J, with 9 bases between the two ends. The CDR3 loop spans 15 amino acids. This CDR3 reads CASSLYRMNTGELFF. The CDR3 DNA sequence: TGCGCCAGCAGCTTATATAGAATGAACACCGGGGAGCTGTTTTTT.

This chain links TRBV15 with TRBJ1-2, with 7 bases identical to TRBD1. CDR3 length: 15 amino acids. Germline V gene lookup returns CDR1 LNHNV and CDR2 YYDKDF (reference sequence). V gave up 4 bases and J gave up 0 bases; unmatched junction bases: 5. The CDR3 region has the DNA TGTGCCACCAGCACCTGGGACAGATCTAACTATGGCTACACCTTC. It specifies CATSTWDRSNYGYTF.

The chain recombines TRBV2 with TRBJ2-5, with D possibly TRBD2 on 6 matching bases. V lost 5 bases to trimming and J lost 5 bases, with 12 bases between them. Germline V gene data show CDR1 as SNHLY and CDR2 as FYNNEI. There are 13 residues in the CDR3. The DNA of the CDR3 is TGTGCCAGCAGTCAGGCGGGAACGGAGACCCAGTACTTC. It specifies CASSQAGTETQYF.

The chain is built from TRBV5-1 and TRBJ2-7; 9 bases fit TRBD1. Germline V gene sequence: CDR1 SGHRS, CDR2 YFSETQ. The ends lost 4 bases at V and 5 bases at J; junction bases unmatched: 7. The CDR3 consists of 14 residues. This CDR3 reads CASSRTGVEDEQYF. CDR3 nucleotide sequence: TGCGCCAGCAGCAGGACAGGGGTGGAGGACGAGCAGTACTTC.

V usage is TRBV6-5 and J usage is TRBJ1-1, with a tentative D call TRBD1 (5 bases). CDR1 is MNHEY and CDR2 is SVGAGI in the germline V gene. V lost 8 bases and J lost 0, with 10 bases in between. This CDR3 comprises 13 residues. The CDR3 DNA is TGTGCCAGCCAGGGTCAGATGAACACTGAAGCTTTCTTT. Translation: CASQGQMNTEAFF.

The J gene is TRBJ2-3, the V gene TRBV19, with 10 bases fitting TRBD2. The germline CDR1 and CDR2 sequences are LNHDA and SQIVND (reference sequence). The CDR3 spans 13 residues. J gave up 6 bases and V 6 bases, and 3 bases lay outside the gene matches. The DNA for the CDR3 is TGTGCCAGTAGCGGGACTAGCGTGGATACGCAGTATTTT. Translating gives CASSGTSVDTQYF.

V usage is TRBV5-4 and J usage is TRBJ1-2; TRBD1 matches 9 bases. The junction had 4 bases not matched to a gene; V was cut back by 0 bases and J by 1 base. CDR3 length equals 16 residues. CDR1 and CDR2 (germline): SGHNT, YYREEE (reference sequence). The CDR3 reads CASSLAGTGRNYGYTF. CDR3 nucleotides: TGTGCCAGCAGCTTGGCCGGGACAGGGCGTAACTATGGCTACACCTTC.

This chain connects TRBV7-2 to TRBJ1-2, with D maybe TRBD1 (5 bases). The ends were cut back, 5 bases at V and 4 bases at J, with 11 bases in the middle. This CDR3 spans 13 amino acids. Germline V CDR1 and CDR2: SGHTA, FQGNSA. CDR3 nucleotides: TGTGCCAGCAGCCCTTTCGGGGGCTATGGCTACACCTTC. It encodes CASSPFGGYGYTF. The full variable domain, completed using reference TRBV7-2 and TRBJ1-2, is GAGVSQSPSNKVTEKGKDVELRCDPISGHTALYWYRQSLGQGLEFLIYFQGNSAPDKSGLPSDRFSAERTGGSVSTLTIQRTQQEDSAVYLCASSPFGGYGYTFGSGTRLTVV.

The CDR3 DNA reads as TGTGCCAGCAGTTACTCGACAGGGGGCAGCGGCTACACCTTC. Its protein is CASSYSTGGSGYTF. The chain employs TRBV6-5 and TRBJ1-2; TRBD1 matches at 10 bases. The CDR3 loop spans 14 amino acids. V shed 0 bases, J shed 8 bases, and the junction held 3 bases outside the gene matches. Germline-derived CDR1 and CDR2 are MNHEY and SVGAGI.

V gene TRBV21-1 combines with J gene TRBJ1-4. TRBV21-1 is annotated as a pseudogene. The CDR3 consists of 16 residues. The CDR3 here is CASSPRLGGTNEKLFF. The CDR3 DNA is TGTGCCAGCAGCCCGCGACTGGGGGGAACTAATGAAAAACTGTTTTTT.

The chain is built from TRBV7-9 and TRBJ2-1, with TRBD1 identical over 7 bases. V was pared by 3 bases and J by 8 bases, with 10 bases of the junction left unmatched. Germline values: CDR1 SEHNR, CDR2 FQNEAQ (reference sequence). This CDR3 is built from 15 residues. The chain's CDR3 is CASSFIGTAGDEQFF. CDR3 nucleotide sequence: TGTGCCAGCAGCTTCATTGGGACAGCAGGTGATGAGCAGTTCTTC.

V and J are TRBV5-4 and TRBJ2-7; D is possibly TRBD2 (6 bases). The CDR3 spans 15 residues. The V and J ends lost 3 bases and 3 bases respectively, with 16 bases between them. Germline CDR1 is SGHNT and CDR2 is YYREEE (reference sequence). The DNA of the CDR3 is TGTGCCAGCAGCTCAGAAGGACGGAGGGTCTACGAGCAGTACTTC. Encoded protein: CASSSEGRRVYEQYF.

The chain links TRBV21-1 to TRBJ1-3; the DNA was not compared with TRBD1, the D call given in the table. TRBV21-1 is deemed a pseudogene. This CDR3 has 19 amino acids. This CDR3 reads CASSKDRVKDSSSGNTIYF. The CDR3 coding sequence is TGTGCCAGCAGCAAAGATCGAGTAAAGGACAGCAGCTCTGGAAACACCATATATTTT.

This chain uses TRBV28 with TRBJ1-4, with 7 bases matching TRBD1. Germline CDR1 reads MDHEN; CDR2 reads SYDVKM. CDR3 length equals 15 residues. V lost 3 bases and J lost 5; bases outside the gene matches: 6. The CDR3 coding sequence is TGTGCCAGCAGTTTCGTAGGGGGCGCGAATGAAAAACTGTTTTTT. This translates into CASSFVGGANEKLFF.